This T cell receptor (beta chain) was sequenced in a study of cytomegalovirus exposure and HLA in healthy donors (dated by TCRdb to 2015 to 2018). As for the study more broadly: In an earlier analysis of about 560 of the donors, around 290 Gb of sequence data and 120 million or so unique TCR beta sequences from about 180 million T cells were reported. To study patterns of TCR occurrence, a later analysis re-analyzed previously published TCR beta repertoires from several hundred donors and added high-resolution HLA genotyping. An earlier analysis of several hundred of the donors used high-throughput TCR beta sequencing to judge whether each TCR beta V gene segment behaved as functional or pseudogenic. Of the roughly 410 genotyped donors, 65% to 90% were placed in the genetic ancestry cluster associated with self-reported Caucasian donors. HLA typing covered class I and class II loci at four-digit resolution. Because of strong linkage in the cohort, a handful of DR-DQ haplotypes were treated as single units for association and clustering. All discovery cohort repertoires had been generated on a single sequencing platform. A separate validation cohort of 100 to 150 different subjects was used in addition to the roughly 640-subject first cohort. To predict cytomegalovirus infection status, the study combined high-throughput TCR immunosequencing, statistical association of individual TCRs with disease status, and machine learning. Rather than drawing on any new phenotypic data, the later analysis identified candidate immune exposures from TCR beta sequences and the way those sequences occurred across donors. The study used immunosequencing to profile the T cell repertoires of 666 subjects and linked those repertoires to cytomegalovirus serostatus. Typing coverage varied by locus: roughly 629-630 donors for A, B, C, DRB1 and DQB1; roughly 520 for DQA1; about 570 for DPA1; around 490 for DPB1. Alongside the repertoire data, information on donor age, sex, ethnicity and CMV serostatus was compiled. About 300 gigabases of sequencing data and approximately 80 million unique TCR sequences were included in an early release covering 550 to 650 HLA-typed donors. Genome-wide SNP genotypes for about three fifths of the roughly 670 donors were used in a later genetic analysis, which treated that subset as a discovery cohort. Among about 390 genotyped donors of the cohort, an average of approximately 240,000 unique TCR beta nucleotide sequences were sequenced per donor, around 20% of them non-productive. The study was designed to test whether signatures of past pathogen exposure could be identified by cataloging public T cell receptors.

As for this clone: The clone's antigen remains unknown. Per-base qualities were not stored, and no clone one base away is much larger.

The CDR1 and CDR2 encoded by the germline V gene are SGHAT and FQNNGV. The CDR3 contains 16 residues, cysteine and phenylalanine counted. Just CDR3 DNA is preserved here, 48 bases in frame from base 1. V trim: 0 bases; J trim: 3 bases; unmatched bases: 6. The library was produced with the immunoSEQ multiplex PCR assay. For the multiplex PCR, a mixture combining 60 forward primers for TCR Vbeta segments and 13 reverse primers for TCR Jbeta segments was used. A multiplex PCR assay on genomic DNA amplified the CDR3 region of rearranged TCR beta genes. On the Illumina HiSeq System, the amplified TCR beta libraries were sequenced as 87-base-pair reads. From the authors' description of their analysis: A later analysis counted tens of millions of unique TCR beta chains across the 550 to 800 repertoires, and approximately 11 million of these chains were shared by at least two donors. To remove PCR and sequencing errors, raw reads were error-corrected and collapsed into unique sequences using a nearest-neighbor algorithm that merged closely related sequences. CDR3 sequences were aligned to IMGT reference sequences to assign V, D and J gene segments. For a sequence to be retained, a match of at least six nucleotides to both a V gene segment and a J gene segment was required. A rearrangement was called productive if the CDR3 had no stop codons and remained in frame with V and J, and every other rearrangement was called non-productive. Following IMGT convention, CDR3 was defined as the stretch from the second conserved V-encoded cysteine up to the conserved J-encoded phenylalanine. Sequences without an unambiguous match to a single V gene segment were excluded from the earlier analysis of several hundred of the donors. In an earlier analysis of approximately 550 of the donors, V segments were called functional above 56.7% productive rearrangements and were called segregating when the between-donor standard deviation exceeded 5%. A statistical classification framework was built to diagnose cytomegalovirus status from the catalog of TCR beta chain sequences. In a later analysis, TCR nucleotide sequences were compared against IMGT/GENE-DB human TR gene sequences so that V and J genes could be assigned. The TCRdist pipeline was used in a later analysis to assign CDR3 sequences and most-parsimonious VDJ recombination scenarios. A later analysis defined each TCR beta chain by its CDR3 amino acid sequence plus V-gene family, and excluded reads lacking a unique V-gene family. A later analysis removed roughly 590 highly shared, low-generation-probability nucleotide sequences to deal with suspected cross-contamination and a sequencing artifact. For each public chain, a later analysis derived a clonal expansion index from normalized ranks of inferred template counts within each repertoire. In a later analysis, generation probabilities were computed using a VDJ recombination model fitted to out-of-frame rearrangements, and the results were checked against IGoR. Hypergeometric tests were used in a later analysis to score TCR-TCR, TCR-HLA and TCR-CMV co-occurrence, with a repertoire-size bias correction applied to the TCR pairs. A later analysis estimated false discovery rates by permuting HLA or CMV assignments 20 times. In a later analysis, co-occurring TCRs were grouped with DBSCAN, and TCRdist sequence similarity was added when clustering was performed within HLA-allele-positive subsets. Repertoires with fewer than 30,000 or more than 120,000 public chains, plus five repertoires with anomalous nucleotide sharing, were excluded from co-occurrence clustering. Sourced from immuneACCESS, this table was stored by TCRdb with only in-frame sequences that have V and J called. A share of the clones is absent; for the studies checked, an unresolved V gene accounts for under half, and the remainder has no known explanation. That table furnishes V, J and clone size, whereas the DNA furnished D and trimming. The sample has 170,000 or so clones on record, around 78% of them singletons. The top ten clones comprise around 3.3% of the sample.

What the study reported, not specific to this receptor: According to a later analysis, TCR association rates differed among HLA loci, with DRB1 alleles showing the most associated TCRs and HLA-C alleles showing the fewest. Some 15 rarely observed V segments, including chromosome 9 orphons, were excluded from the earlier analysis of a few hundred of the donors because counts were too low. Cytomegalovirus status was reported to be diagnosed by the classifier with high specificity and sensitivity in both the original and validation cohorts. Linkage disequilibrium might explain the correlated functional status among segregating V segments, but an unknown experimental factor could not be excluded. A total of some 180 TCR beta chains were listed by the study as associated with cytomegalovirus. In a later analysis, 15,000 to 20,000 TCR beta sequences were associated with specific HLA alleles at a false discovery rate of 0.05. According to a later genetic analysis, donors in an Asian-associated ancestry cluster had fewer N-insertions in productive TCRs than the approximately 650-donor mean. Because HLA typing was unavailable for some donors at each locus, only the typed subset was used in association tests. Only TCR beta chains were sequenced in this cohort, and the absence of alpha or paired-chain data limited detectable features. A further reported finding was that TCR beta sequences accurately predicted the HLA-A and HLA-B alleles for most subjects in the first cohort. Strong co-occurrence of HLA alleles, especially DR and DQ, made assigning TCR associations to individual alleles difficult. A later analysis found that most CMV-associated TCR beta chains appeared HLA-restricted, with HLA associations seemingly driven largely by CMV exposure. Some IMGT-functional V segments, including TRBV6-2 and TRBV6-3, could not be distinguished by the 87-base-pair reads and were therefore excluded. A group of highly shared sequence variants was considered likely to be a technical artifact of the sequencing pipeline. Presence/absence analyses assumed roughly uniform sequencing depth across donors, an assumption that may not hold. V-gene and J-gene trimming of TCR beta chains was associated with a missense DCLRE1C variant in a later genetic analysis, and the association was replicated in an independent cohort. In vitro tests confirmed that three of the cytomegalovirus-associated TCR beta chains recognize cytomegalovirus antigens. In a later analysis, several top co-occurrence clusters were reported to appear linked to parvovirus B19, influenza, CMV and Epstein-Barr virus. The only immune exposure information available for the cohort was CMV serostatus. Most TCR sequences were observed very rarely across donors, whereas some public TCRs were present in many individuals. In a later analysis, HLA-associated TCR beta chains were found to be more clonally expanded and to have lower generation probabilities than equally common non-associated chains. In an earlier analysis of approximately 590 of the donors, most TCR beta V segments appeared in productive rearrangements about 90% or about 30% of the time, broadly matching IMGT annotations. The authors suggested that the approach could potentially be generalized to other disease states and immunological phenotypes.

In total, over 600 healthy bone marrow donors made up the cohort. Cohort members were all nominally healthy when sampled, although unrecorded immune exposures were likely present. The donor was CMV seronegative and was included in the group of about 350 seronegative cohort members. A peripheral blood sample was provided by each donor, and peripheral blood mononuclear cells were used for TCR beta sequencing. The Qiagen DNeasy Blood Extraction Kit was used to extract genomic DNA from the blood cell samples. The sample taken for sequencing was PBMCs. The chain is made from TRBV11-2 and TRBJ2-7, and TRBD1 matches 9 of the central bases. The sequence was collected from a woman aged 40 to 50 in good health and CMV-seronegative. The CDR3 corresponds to CASSLDSGTGRYEQYF. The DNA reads TGTGCCAGCAGCTTAGACTCCGGGACAGGGCGCTACGAGCAGTACTTC.